These T cell receptor beta chains were read from a single sample in a study of T cell changes during pregnancy in multiple sclerosis. Method: immunoSEQ multiplex PCR; TCRdb's copy keeps in-frame clones and lacks some. The repertoire holds about 62,000 clones, with 89% as singletons. Sequences were derived from peripheral blood, sampled in the first trimester of pregnancy. Receptors were obtained from a female donor with multiple sclerosis, enrolled in a pregnancy study. CDR3s include the opening cysteine and the closing phenylalanine or tryptophan. A D gene is named only where the DNA matches it firmly.

j_gene: TRBJ1-5; v_gene: TRBV5-1; d_gene: NA; CDR3nt: TGCGCCAGCAGCTTGGAATCGACAGGTGATCAGCCCCAGCATTTT; CDR3aa: CASSLESTGDQPQHF
j_gene: TRBJ2-2; v_gene: TRBV5-1; d_gene: NA; CDR3nt: TGCGCCAGCAGCTTTGGGCTAGCAACCAACACCGGGGAGCTGTTTTTT; CDR3aa: CASSFGLATNTGELFF
j_gene: TRBJ1-6; v_gene: TRBV2; d_gene: NA; CDR3nt: TGTGCCAGCGTGTCGGTCGATAATTCACCCCTCCACTTT; CDR3aa: CASVSVDNSPLHF
j_gene: TRBJ2-4; v_gene: TRBV7-9; d_gene: NA; CDR3nt: TGTGCCAGCAGCTTATGGCCCCCTGCCCTAGCCAAAAACATTCAGTACTTC; CDR3aa: CASSLWPPALAKNIQYF
j_gene: TRBJ2-3; v_gene: TRBV5-1; d_gene: TRBD2; CDR3nt: TGCGCCAGCAGCACGGGACTAGCGGGAGCGGGCGATACGCAGTATTTT; CDR3aa: CASSTGLAGAGDTQYF
j_gene: TRBJ2-7; v_gene: TRBV9; d_gene: TRBD2; CDR3nt: TGTGCCAGCAGCGTAACTAGCGGGGACTCCTACGAGCAGTACTTC; CDR3aa: CASSVTSGDSYEQYF
j_gene: TRBJ2-3; v_gene: TRBV11-2; d_gene: TRBD1; CDR3nt: TGTGCCAGCGGACAGGTAAACACAGATACGCAGTATTTT; CDR3aa: CASGQVNTDTQYF
j_gene: TRBJ2-1; v_gene: TRBV19; d_gene: TRBD1; CDR3nt: TGTGCCAGTAGTCTAATGGGACAGGGGTATTACAATGAGCAGTTCTTC; CDR3aa: CASSLMGQGYYNEQFF
j_gene: TRBJ2-1; v_gene: TRBV5-5; d_gene: NA; CDR3nt: TGTGCCAGCAGCTTGGAAGCAGGGGCCTACAATGAGCAGTTCTTC; CDR3aa: CASSLEAGAYNEQFF
j_gene: TRBJ2-1; v_gene: TRBV7-8; d_gene: TRBD2; CDR3nt: TGTGCCAGCAAGCTACCGGGACTAGCGGCGGGCTACAATGAGCAGTTCTTC; CDR3aa: CASKLPGLAAGYNEQFF
j_gene: TRBJ1-1; v_gene: TRBV5-1; d_gene: NA; CDR3nt: TGCGCCAGCAGCTTGCTACAGTCCTCTGAAGCTTTCTTT; CDR3aa: CASSLLQSSEAFF
j_gene: TRBJ2-7; v_gene: TRBV7-2; d_gene: NA; CDR3nt: TGTGCCAGCAGCCCCCCTGAGCGGATGTACGAGCAGTACTTC; CDR3aa: CASSPPERMYEQYF
j_gene: TRBJ1-3; v_gene: TRBV5-1; d_gene: NA; CDR3nt: TGCGCCAGCAGGACAGAAAACCTTGGAAACACCATATATTTT; CDR3aa: CASRTENLGNTIYF
j_gene: TRBJ2-7; v_gene: TRBV6-5; d_gene: TRBD1; CDR3nt: TGTGCCAGCAGTTGGGCCGGACAGGGGGTTTACGAGCAGTACTTC; CDR3aa: CASSWAGQGVYEQYF
j_gene: TRBJ2-2; v_gene: TRBV5-4; d_gene: TRBD2; CDR3nt: TGTGCCAGCAGCTCCGAGCTTACTAGCGTGGACACCGGGGAGCTGTTTTTT; CDR3aa: CASSSELTSVDTGELFF
j_gene: TRBJ2-1; v_gene: TRBV25-1; d_gene: NA; CDR3nt: TGTGCCAGCAGTGATTTCGGGACAACAGACAATGAGCAGTTCTTC; CDR3aa: CASSDFGTTDNEQFF
j_gene: TRBJ1-3; v_gene: TRBV2; d_gene: NA; CDR3nt: TGTGCCAGCAGTGGATTCAGGGGCCGCTCCTCTGGAAACACCATATATTTT; CDR3aa: CASSGFRGRSSGNTIYF